These T cell receptor beta chains were read from a single sample in a study of CD8 T cells in ankylosing spondylitis. TCRdb re-called the 5' RACE reads through MiXCR, storing one row per CDR3 protein. Altogether 130,000 or so distinct CDR3 sequences are present, 9.5% to 12% being singletons, with the ten largest covering about 4%. The sequenced sample consisted of blood, either unsorted or a sorted T cell fraction (not recorded which). These receptors were collected from a female donor with ankylosing spondylitis or in good health (not recorded which). Both conserved end residues are part of each CDR3. Fields, in order: D gene, J gene, V gene, clone size, CDR3 DNA, CDR3 protein. A D gene is named only where the DNA matches it firmly. Expanded clones get a size class; other rows say once, few or many, or leave the size out.

d_gene: TRBD1; j_gene: TRBJ1-2; v_gene: TRBV7-2; abundance: many; CDR3nt: TGTGCCAGCAGCACCAGACAGGGACTAGGGTATGGCTACACCTTC; CDR3aa: CASSTRQGLGYGYTF
d_gene: -; j_gene: TRBJ2-3; v_gene: TRBV7-2; abundance: -; CDR3nt: TGTGCCAGCAGCTTACTTGCGGGGCAAGATACGCAGTATTTT; CDR3aa: CASSLLAGQDTQYF
d_gene: TRBD2; j_gene: TRBJ2-1; v_gene: TRBV10-3; abundance: many; CDR3nt: TGTGCCATCAGTGAGTCAGCGGGGAGCTCCTACAATGAGCAGTTCTTC; CDR3aa: CAISESAGSSYNEQFF
d_gene: -; j_gene: TRBJ2-3; v_gene: TRBV29-1; abundance: many; CDR3nt: TGCAGCGTTGCTGGCGGGGTTACAGATACGCAGTATTTT; CDR3aa: CSVAGGVTDTQYF
d_gene: -; j_gene: TRBJ1-3; v_gene: TRBV5-5; abundance: -; CDR3nt: TGTGCCAGCAGCTTGTCCAGGACCAACTCTGGAAACACCATATATTTT; CDR3aa: CASSLSRTNSGNTIYF
d_gene: TRBD1; j_gene: TRBJ1-2; v_gene: TRBV5-5; abundance: few; CDR3nt: TGTGCCAGCAGCTTCTCCGGGACAGGGGGCGCTACGCCTTATGGCTACACCTTC; CDR3aa: CASSFSGTGGATPYGYTF
d_gene: -; j_gene: TRBJ2-2; v_gene: TRBV12-3/TRBV12-4; abundance: many; CDR3nt: TGTGCCAGCTCCCCCCTGGCGGCCGGGGAGCTGTTTTTT; CDR3aa: CASSPLAAGELFF
d_gene: TRBD1; j_gene: TRBJ1-4; v_gene: TRBV12-3/TRBV12-4; abundance: many; CDR3nt: TGTGCCAGCAGACTGGGACAGAGGTATGAAAAACTGTTTTTT; CDR3aa: CASRLGQRYEKLFF
d_gene: -; j_gene: TRBJ2-1; v_gene: TRBV20-1; abundance: -; CDR3nt: TGCAGTGGCTTGGAGACCAATAATGAGCAGTTCTTC; CDR3aa: CSGLETNNEQFF
d_gene: -; j_gene: TRBJ1-2; v_gene: TRBV6-5; abundance: many; CDR3nt: TGTGCCAGCAGTTACGAGACACCGGGCGGCGGCTACACCTTC; CDR3aa: CASSYETPGGGYTF
d_gene: TRBD2; j_gene: TRBJ2-1; v_gene: TRBV12-3/TRBV12-4; abundance: many; CDR3nt: TGTGCCAGCAGTTCCGCGAGCGGGAAGTTCTACAATGAGCAGTTCTTC; CDR3aa: CASSSASGKFYNEQFF
d_gene: -; j_gene: TRBJ2-1; v_gene: TRBV23-1; abundance: many; CDR3nt: TGCGCCAGCAGTCAATCAACAGGGTACGATGAGCAGTTCTTC; CDR3aa: CASSQSTGYDEQFF
d_gene: -; j_gene: TRBJ1-2; v_gene: TRBV7-6; abundance: many; CDR3nt: TGTGCCAGCAGCCCGGGACGAACTAACTATGGCTACACCTTC; CDR3aa: CASSPGRTNYGYTF
d_gene: TRBD1; j_gene: TRBJ1-1; v_gene: TRBV2; abundance: many; CDR3nt: TGTGCCAGTGGGATTGACAGGGGCCCGAACACTGAAGCTTTCTTT; CDR3aa: CASGIDRGPNTEAFF
d_gene: -; j_gene: TRBJ2-7; v_gene: TRBV30; abundance: many; CDR3nt: TGTGCCTGGAGTGTAAACTACGAGCAGTACTTC; CDR3aa: CAWSVNYEQYF
d_gene: -; j_gene: TRBJ2-2; v_gene: TRBV10-3; abundance: many; CDR3nt: TGTGCCATCAGTGAGATGAACACCGGGGAGCTGTTTTTT; CDR3aa: CAISEMNTGELFF
d_gene: -; j_gene: TRBJ2-3; v_gene: TRBV28; abundance: many; CDR3nt: TGTGCCAGCAGTGCCGGGGGGCTACCCGGAGATACGCAGTATTTT; CDR3aa: CASSAGGLPGDTQYF
d_gene: -; j_gene: TRBJ2-5; v_gene: TRBV29-1; abundance: many; CDR3nt: TGCAGTGCGGTAGGGCGGTCCCAAGAGACCCAGTACTTC; CDR3aa: CSAVGRSQETQYF
d_gene: -; j_gene: TRBJ2-1; v_gene: TRBV19; abundance: many; CDR3nt: TGTGCCAGTAGTATAAAACTCCCCCGCAATGAGCAGTTCTTC; CDR3aa: CASSIKLPRNEQFF
d_gene: TRBD1; j_gene: TRBJ1-5; v_gene: TRBV20-1; abundance: many; CDR3nt: TGCAGTGCTCTGGCAGGTCAGGGGGGCAATCAGCCCCAGCATTTT; CDR3aa: CSALAGQGGNQPQHF
d_gene: TRBD2; j_gene: TRBJ2-5; v_gene: TRBV15; abundance: many; CDR3nt: TGTGCCACCAGCAGTGGTAAAAGCGGGGGGCGACAAGAGACCCAGTACTTC; CDR3aa: CATSSGKSGGRQETQYF
d_gene: -; j_gene: TRBJ1-1; v_gene: TRBV20-1; abundance: many; CDR3nt: TGCAGTGCTAGTTCCGGGACTAACACTGAAGCTTTCTTT; CDR3aa: CSASSGTNTEAFF
d_gene: TRBD2; j_gene: TRBJ2-4; v_gene: TRBV20-1; abundance: many; CDR3nt: TGCAGTGCTAGGAGCACTAGCGGTGGGTACATTCAGTACTTC; CDR3aa: CSARSTSGGYIQYF
d_gene: -; j_gene: TRBJ2-1; v_gene: TRBV24-1; abundance: many; CDR3nt: TGTGCCACCAGTCAGGGTAGTAGGAATGAGCAGTTCTTC; CDR3aa: CATSQGSRNEQFF
d_gene: -; j_gene: TRBJ1-1; v_gene: TRBV7-9; abundance: many; CDR3nt: TGTGCCAGCATAACCAACACTGAAGCTTTCTTT; CDR3aa: CASITNTEAFF
d_gene: TRBD1; j_gene: TRBJ1-2; v_gene: TRBV20-1; abundance: many; CDR3nt: TGCAGTGCTAGAGGGCCGGGACAGGGGCCCCTAGGGCATGGCTACACCTTC; CDR3aa: CSARGPGQGPLGHGYTF
d_gene: TRBD1; j_gene: TRBJ1-2; v_gene: TRBV7-3; abundance: -; CDR3nt: TGTGCCAGCAGCCCCTGGACAGGGGGCGAAGATGGCTACACCTTC; CDR3aa: CASSPWTGGEDGYTF
d_gene: -; j_gene: TRBJ2-2; v_gene: TRBV7-8; abundance: -; CDR3nt: TGTGCCAGCAGCTGGGACGGAGGCACCGGGGAGCTGTTTTTT; CDR3aa: CASSWDGGTGELFF
d_gene: -; j_gene: TRBJ1-2; v_gene: TRBV29-1; abundance: many; CDR3nt: TGCAGCGTTGATGCCCCTGGGATCTATGGCTACACCTTC; CDR3aa: CSVDAPGIYGYTF
d_gene: -; j_gene: TRBJ2-5; v_gene: TRBV7-2; abundance: many; CDR3nt: TGTGCCAGCAGCTGGAGAGACGGCGAGACCCAGTACTTC; CDR3aa: CASSWRDGETQYF
d_gene: -; j_gene: TRBJ1-1; v_gene: TRBV6-2/TRBV6-3; abundance: many; CDR3nt: TGTGCCAGCAGTTACTCGGTCAGGGTTCAAGCTTTCTTT; CDR3aa: CASSYSVRVQAFF
d_gene: TRBD2; j_gene: TRBJ2-3; v_gene: TRBV20-1; abundance: many; CDR3nt: TGCAGTGCTAGAGTTTCGGTAGCGGGGGGGCGAACGCAGTATTTT; CDR3aa: CSARVSVAGGRTQYF
d_gene: -; j_gene: TRBJ2-1; v_gene: TRBV28; abundance: -; CDR3nt: TGTGCCAGCAGTGCGGAGGGTGAGCAGTTCTTC; CDR3aa: CASSAEGEQFF